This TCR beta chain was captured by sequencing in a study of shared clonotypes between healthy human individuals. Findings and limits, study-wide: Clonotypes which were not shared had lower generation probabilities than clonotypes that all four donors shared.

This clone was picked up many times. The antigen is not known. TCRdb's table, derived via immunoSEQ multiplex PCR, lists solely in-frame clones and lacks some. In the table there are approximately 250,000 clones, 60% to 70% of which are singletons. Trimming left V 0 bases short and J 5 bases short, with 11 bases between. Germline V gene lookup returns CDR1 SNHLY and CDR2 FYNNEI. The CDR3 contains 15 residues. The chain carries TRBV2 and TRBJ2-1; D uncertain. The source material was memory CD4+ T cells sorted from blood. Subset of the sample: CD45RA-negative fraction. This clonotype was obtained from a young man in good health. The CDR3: CASSEALPGHNEQFF. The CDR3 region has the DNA TGTGCCAGCAGTGAAGCGCTTCCAGGTCACAATGAGCAGTTCTTC.